One and the same sample provided the 10 T cell receptor beta chains below, sequenced in a study of identical twins listed by TCRdb under 2016. Libraries were prepared through 5' RACE. Sequencing was carried out with an Illumina HiSeq 2000. TCRdb reprocessing: public reads trimmed at Q25 with fastp, clones called with MiXCR, in-frame beta chains kept. Every CDR3 protein is listed once, alongside the most common genes and DNA of its rows. This sample comprises 250,000 or so distinct CDR3 sequences, around 8.3% of them detected only once. The ten largest clones represent less than 4% of the sample. The same sample was also studied in work on yellow fever vaccine responses in identical twins.

The sequencing input was CD8+ T cells sorted from blood. The receptors shown here come from a woman aged 18-29 years in good health.

This chain joins TRBV5-6 and TRBJ2-7, with D possibly called TRBD1 or TRBD2 (5 bases each). Deletions cut 4 bases from V and 6 bases from J, with 14 bases between. The CDR3 loop spans 13 amino acids. Germline V gene sequence: CDR1 SGHDT, CDR2 YYEEEE. Written as DNA, the CDR3 is TGTGCCAGCAGCCCGGGGACCGTCTGCGAGCAGTACTTC. The encoded protein is CASSPGTVCEQYF.

The chain uses TRBV7-8 and TRBJ1-5; TRBD1 might be the D (6 bases). The V end was cut by 1 base, the J end by 6 bases, with 10 bases between. The CDR3 sequence is 14 residues long. Germline CDR1 SGHVS, CDR2 FQNEAQ. The DNA of the CDR3 is TGTGCCAGCAGCTTAGAGGCAGGGGCTCAGCCCCAGCATTTT. Translation: CASSLEAGAQPQHF.

This clonotype was recorded many times. V is TRBV2 and J is TRBJ2-5; 9 positions match TRBD2. CDR1 SNHLY and CDR2 FYNNEI come from the germline V gene. V shed 6 bases and J 2 bases; nucleotides not matched to a gene: 16. The CDR3 length is 18 residues. In DNA, the CDR3 is TGTGCCAGCAGCTGGTATCGGGCTAGCGGGACCCTTCAAGAGACCCAGTACTTC. Protein sequence: CASSWYRASGTLQETQYF. The whole variable domain, remainder taken from reference TRBV2 and TRBJ2-5, is EPEVTQTPSHQVTQMGQEVILRCVPISNHLYFYWYRQILGQKVEFLVSFYNNEISEKSEIFDDQFSVERPDGSNFTLKIRSTKLEDSAMYFCASSWYRASGTLQETQYFGPGTRLLVL.

This clonotype was seen only a few times. The chain links TRBV29-1 to TRBJ1-1; no reliable D call. Germline V lookup: CDR1 SQVTM, CDR2 ANQGSEA. Trimming left V 5 bases short and J 7 bases short, with 8 bases between. The length of the CDR3 is 10 residues. CDR3 in amino acids: CSVTADEAFF. DNA for the CDR3: TGCAGCGTTACAGCCGATGAAGCTTTCTTT.

The chain has TRBV5-4 and TRBJ1-1, with TRBD1 matching 10 bases. After removal of 4 bases from V and 0 bases from J, the junction contained 9 bases not matched to a gene. This CDR3 has 17 residues. CDR1 is SGHNT and CDR2 is YYREEE in the germline V gene (reference sequence). The CDR3 DNA follows: TGTGCCAGCAGCATAAAGGACAGGGGGATGATGAACACTGAAGCTTTCTTT. Translated: CASSIKDRGMMNTEAFF. Combining the CDR3 with reference TRBV5-4 and TRBJ1-1 gives the whole variable domain ETGVTQSPTHLIKTRGQQVTLRCSSQSGHNTVSWYQQALGQGPQFIFQYYREEENGRGNFPPRFSGLQFPNYSSELNVNALELDDSALYLCASSIKDRGMMNTEAFFGQGTRLTVV.

The chain links TRBV12-3 or TRBV12-4 to TRBJ1-1; D gene unclear. Trimming removed 5 bases at V and 2 bases at J, with 12 bases between. The CDR3 extends over 14 amino acids. The CDR3: CASSPTAFNTEAFF. CDR3 nucleotides: TGTGCCAGCAGTCCGACGGCTTTCAACACTGAAGCTTTCTTT.

This clonotype was counted between two and nine times. The V gene is TRBV3-1, the J gene TRBJ2-2; 8 bases agree with TRBD2. This CDR3 comprises 15 residues. Germline CDR1 LGHDT, CDR2 YNNKEL (reference sequence). Trimming cost V 6 bases and J 3 bases; bases outside gene matches: 6. CDR3 amino acids: CASSFGGADTGELFF. As DNA, the CDR3 is TGTGCCAGCAGTTTCGGGGGGGCTGACACCGGGGAGCTGTTTTTT.

This clonotype was seen only a few times. J is TRBJ2-1 and V is TRBV7-2; D is undetermined. The CDR3 spans 13 residues. Trimming took 7 bases from V and 7 from J, leaving 14 bases between them. The germline gives CDR1 SGHTA, CDR2 FQGNSA. The CDR3 here is CASTSSLGNEQFF. The CDR3 nucleotides are TGTGCCAGCACCTCATCGTTGGGTAATGAGCAGTTCTTC.

With regard to this clonotype: A much larger clonotype is one base distant, so this may be a read error. The chain links TRBV5-4 to TRBJ2-5; D remains ambiguous. Trimming cost V 4 bases and J 0 bases, with 7 bases left between them. CDR3 length: 13 residues. Germline V gives CDR1 SGHNT, CDR2 YYREEE (reference sequence). CDR3 in amino acids: CASSHRDQETQYF. DNA for the CDR3: TGTGCCAGCAGCCACCGGGACCAAGAGACCCAGTACTTC.

This clonotype was counted at least ten times. The chain is built from TRBV4-3 and TRBJ2-7; D assignment may be TRBD1 or TRBD2 (5 bases each). Trimming cost V 0 bases and J 2 bases, with 11 bases left between them. Germline V gene data show CDR1 as LGHNA and CDR2 as YSLEER. There are 15 residues in the CDR3. The CDR3: CASSQDRDPAYEQYF. DNA for the CDR3: TGCGCCAGCAGCCAAGACCGGGACCCCGCCTACGAGCAGTACTTC.